The following is a T cell receptor (beta chain) sequence with its context. This record belongs to a study of blood T cell repertoires in COVID-19. V dropped 6 bases and J dropped 2; count of bases not matched to a gene: 5. Germline CDR1 is MGHDK and CDR2 is SYGVNS. The CDR3 spans 14 residues. Generated by immunoSEQ multiplex PCR, the TCRdb table keeps only in-frame clones and is missing some. The sample yields 150,000 or so clones, around 87% seen once. The clonotype was recovered from an elderly man with acute or convalescent COVID-19. Sequenced material: peripheral blood. The chain couples TRBV25-1 to TRBJ1-1, with TRBD1 identical over 8 bases. CDR3 residues: CASRTTGANTEAFF. CDR3 bases: TGTGCCAGCAGGACGACAGGGGCCAACACTGAAGCTTTCTTT.